A single T cell receptor (beta chain) is shown here with its context. The antigen remains undetermined. This record belongs to a study of cytomegalovirus exposure and HLA in healthy donors. As for the study in general: About 83 million unique TCRs from HLA-typed donors made up an early data release. Study observations and caveats: Relative to equally common others, HLA-associated TCR beta chains showed greater clonal expansion in a later analysis. The HLA-A and HLA-B alleles of most subjects were reportedly predicted accurately from TCR beta sequences. Rare TCR sequences predominated, though certain public TCRs were found in many donors.

Both 60 Vbeta primers and 13 Jbeta primers went into the PCR. The data were produced by immunoSEQ multiplex PCR, yet TCRdb's version contains in-frame clones alone and is incomplete. The top ten clones hold less than 0.4% of a sample with over 150,000 clones, roughly 80% of them seen once. The sample was PBMCs. This clonotype was obtained from a boy aged 2 to 9 in good health and CMV-seronegative.

The CDR3 nucleotides read TGTGCTAGTGGTAAGACAGGGGGCTTAGGAGAGCAGTACTTC. This translates into CASGKTGGLGEQYF. The V and J genes are TRBV12-5 and TRBJ2-7; 10 bases map to TRBD1. The germline gives CDR1 LGHNT, CDR2 FRNRAP. The CDR3 totals 14 residues. Trimming took 5 bases from V and 7 from J; bases not matched to a gene: 8. The variable domain in full, completed from reference TRBV12-5 and TRBJ2-7, reads DARVTQTPRHKVTEMGQEVTMRCQPILGHNTVFWYRQTMMQGLELLAYFRNRAPLDDSGMPKDRFSAEMPDATLATLKIQPSEPRDSAVYFCASGKTGGLGEQYFGPGTRLTVT.